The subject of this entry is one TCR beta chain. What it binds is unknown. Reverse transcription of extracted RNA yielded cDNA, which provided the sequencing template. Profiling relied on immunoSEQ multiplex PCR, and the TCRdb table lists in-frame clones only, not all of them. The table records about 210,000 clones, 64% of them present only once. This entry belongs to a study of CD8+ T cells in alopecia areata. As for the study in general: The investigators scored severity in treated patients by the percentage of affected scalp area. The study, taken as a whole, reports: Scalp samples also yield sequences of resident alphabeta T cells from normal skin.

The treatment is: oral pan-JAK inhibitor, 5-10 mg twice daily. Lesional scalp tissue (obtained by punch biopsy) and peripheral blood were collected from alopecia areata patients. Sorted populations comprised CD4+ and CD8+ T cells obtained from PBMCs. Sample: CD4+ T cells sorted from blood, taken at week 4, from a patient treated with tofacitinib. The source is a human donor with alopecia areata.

CDR3 sequence (DNA): TGTGCCTGGCAGGGGGCAGGAGAGACCCAGTACTTC. This codes for CAWQGAGETQYF. This chain uses TRBV30 with TRBJ2-5; TRBD1 aligns across 8 bases. The CDR3 is 12 amino acids. In germline, CDR1 is GTSNPN, CDR2 SVGIG (reference sequence). V lost 5 bases, J lost 4 bases, and 3 bases stayed unmatched.